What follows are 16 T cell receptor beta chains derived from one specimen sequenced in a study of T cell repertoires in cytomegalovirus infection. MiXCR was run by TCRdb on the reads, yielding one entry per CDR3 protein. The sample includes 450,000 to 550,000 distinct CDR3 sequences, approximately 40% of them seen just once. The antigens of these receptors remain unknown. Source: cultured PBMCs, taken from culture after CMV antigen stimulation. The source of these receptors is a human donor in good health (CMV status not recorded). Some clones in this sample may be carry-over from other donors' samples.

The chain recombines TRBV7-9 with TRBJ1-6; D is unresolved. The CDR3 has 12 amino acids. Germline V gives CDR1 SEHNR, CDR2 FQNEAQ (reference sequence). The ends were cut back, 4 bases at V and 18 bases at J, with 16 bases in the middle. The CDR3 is CASSSKPGVPHF. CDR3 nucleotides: TGTGCCAGCAGCTCCAAGCCGGGAGTCCCCCACTTT.

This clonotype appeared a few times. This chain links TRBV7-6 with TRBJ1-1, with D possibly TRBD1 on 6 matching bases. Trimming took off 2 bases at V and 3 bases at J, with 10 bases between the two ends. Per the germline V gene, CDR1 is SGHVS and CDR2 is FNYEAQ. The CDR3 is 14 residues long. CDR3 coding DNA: TGTGCCAGCAGCTTACGACAGGCGGACACTGAAGCTTTCTTT. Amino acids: CASSLRQADTEAFF.

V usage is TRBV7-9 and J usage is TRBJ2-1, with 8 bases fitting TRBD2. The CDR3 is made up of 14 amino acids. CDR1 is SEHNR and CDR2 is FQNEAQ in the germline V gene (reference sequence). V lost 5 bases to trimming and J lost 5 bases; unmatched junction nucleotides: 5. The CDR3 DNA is TGTGCCAGCAGCCCTAGCGGGCGTAACAATGAGCAGTTCTTC. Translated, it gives CASSPSGRNNEQFF.

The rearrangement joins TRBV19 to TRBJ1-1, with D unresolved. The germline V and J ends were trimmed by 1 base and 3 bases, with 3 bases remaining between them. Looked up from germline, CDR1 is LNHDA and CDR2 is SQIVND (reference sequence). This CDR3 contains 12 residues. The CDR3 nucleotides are TGTGCCAGTAGTATAGGGCACACTGAAGCTTTCTTT. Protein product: CASSIGHTEAFF.

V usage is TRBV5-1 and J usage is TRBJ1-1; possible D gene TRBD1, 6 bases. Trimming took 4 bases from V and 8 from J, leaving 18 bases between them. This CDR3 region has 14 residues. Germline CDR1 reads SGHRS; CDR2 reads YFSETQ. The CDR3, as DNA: TGCGCCAGCAGCCCCGGGGGGGGGGCGAGCGAAGCTTTCTTT. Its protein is CASSPGGGASEAFF.

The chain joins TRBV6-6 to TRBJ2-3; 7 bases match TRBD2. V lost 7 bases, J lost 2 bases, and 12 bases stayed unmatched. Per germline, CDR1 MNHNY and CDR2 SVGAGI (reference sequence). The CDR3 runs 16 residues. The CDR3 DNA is TGTGCCAGCACCTCAAATCCAGCGGGGTTCACAGATACGCAGTATTTT. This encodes CASTSNPAGFTDTQYF.

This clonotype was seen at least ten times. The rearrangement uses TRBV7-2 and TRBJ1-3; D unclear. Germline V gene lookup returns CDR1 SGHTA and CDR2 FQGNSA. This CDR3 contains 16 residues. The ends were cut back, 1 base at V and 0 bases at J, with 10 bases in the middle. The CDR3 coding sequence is TGTGCCAGCAGCTTAGAACAGACCTACTCTGGAAACACCATATATTTT. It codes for CASSLEQTYSGNTIYF.

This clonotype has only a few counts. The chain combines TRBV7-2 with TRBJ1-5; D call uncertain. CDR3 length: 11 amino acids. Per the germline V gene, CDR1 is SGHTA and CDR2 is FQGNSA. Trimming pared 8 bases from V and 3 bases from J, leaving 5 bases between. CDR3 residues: CASGANQPQHF. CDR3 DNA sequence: TGTGCCAGCGGCGCCAATCAGCCCCAGCATTTT.

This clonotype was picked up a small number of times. The CDR3 DNA follows: TGTGCCAGCAGCGCAGGGCGGGACAGGGCTTTTGGTGGCTACACCTTC. It encodes CASSAGRDRAFGGYTF. The chain links TRBV7-8 to TRBJ1-2; 9 bases fit TRBD1. Germline assignment: CDR1 SGHVS and CDR2 FQNEAQ. Trimming removed 5 bases from V and 7 bases from J; junction bases left unmatched: 14. CDR3 length: 16 amino acids.

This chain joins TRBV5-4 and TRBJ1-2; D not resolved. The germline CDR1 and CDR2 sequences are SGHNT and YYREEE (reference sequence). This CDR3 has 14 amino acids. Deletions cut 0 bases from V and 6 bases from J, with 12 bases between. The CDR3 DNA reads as TGTGCCAGCAGCTTGGCCCCTCCGACAAATGGCTACACCTTC. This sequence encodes CASSLAPPTNGYTF.

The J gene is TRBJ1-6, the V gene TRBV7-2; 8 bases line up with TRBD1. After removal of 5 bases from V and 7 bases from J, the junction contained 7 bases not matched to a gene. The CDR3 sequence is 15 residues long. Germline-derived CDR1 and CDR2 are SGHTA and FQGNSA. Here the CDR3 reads CASSSPTGENSPLHF. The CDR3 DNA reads TGTGCCAGCAGCAGCCCGACAGGGGAGAATTCACCCCTCCACTTT.

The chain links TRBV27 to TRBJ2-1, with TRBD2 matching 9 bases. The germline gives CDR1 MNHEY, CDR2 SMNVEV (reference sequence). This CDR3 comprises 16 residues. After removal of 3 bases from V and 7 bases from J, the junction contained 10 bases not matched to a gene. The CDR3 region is CASSLESAGGSNEQFF. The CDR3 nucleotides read TGTGCCAGCAGTTTGGAGTCCGCGGGAGGGTCGAATGAGCAGTTCTTC.

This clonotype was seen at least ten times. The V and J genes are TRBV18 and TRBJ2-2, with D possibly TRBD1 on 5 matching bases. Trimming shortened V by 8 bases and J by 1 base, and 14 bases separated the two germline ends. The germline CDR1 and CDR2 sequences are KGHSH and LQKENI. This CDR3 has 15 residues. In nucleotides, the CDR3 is TGTGCCAGCAGCCCCAGGCAGGGGAACACCGGGGAGCTGTTTTTT. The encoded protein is CASSPRQGNTGELFF. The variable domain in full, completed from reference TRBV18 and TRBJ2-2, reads NAGVMQNPRHLVRRRGQEARLRCSPMKGHSHVYWYRQLPEEGLKFMVYLQKENIIDESGMPKERFSAEFPKEGPSILRIQQVVRGDSAAYFCASSPRQGNTGELFFGEGSRLTVL.

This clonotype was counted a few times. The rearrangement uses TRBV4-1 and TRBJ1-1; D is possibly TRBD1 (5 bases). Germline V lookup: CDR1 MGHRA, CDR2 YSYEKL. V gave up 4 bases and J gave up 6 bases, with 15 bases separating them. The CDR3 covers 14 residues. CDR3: CASSLTLGTAEAFF. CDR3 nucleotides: TGCGCCAGCAGCCTCACCCTTGGGACCGCTGAAGCTTTCTTT.

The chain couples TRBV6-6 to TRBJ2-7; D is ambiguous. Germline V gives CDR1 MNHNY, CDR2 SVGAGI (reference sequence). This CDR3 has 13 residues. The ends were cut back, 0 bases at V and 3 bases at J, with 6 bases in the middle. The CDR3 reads CASSYSTHYEQYF. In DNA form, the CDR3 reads TGTGCCAGCAGTTACTCGACACACTACGAGCAGTACTTC.

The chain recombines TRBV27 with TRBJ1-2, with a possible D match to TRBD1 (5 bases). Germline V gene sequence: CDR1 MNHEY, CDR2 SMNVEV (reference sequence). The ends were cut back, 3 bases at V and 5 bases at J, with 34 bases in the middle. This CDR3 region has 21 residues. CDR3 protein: CASSLDGHIGTNSDGWYGYTF. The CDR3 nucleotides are TGTGCCAGCAGTTTGGACGGACATATCGGGACTAATTCTGACGGGTGGTATGGCTACACCTTC.